The clone carrying this T cell receptor beta chain turned up a few times. This sample is part of a study of shared T cell receptors in the human thymus. Sequencing was performed with immunoSEQ multiplex PCR; in TCRdb, only in-frame clones are kept and a portion is missing. This sample yields some 720,000 clones, of which 88% are seen a single time; roughly 0.0097% belongs to the top ten. Trimming pared 3 bases from V and 6 bases from J, leaving 14 bases between. CDR1 and CDR2 (germline): SQVTM, ANQGSEA. This CDR3 spans 13 amino acids. This sample was also put to use in a study of human thymus T cells. From that report: Healthy Finnish infants undergoing corrective surgery for congenital heart defects were the donors. Obtained as resections during corrective heart surgery, the thymus tissue was then studied. Thymic and blood repertoires appeared to show biased V and J gene usage.

The receptor was derived from a boy in the first two years of life with a congenital heart defect. This chain connects TRBV29-1 to TRBJ1-2, with no clear D. The source material was thymocytes. CDR3 nucleotides: TGCAGCGTTGAGTCCCCCTGGGCCCATGGCTACACCTTC. The encoded protein is CSVESPWAHGYTF. The full variable domain, in which reference TRBV29-1 and TRBJ1-2 provide the parts outside the CDR3, is SAVISQKPSRDICQRGTSLTIQCQVDSQVTMMFWYRQQPGQSLTLIATANQGSEATYESGFVIDKFPISRPNLTFSTLTVSNMSPEDSSIYLCSVESPWAHGYTFGSGTRLTVV.